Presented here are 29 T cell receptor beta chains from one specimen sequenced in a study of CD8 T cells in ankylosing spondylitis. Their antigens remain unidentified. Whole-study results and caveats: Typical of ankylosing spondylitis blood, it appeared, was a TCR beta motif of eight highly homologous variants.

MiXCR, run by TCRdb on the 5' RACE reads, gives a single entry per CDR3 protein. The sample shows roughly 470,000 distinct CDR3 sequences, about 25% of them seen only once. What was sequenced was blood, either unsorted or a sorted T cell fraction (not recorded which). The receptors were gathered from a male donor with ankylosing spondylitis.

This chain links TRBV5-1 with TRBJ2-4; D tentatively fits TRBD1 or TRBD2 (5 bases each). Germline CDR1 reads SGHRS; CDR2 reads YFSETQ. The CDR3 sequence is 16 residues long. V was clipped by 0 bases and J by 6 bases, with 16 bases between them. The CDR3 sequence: CASSLALGRAGNIQYF. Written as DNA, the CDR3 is TGCGCCAGCAGCTTGGCCTTGGGCAGGGCGGGAAACATTCAGTACTTC. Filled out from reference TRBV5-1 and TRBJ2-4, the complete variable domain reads KAGVTQTPRYLIKTRGQQVTLSCSPISGHRSVSWYQQTPGQGLQFLFEYFSETQRNKGNFPGRFSGRQFSNSRSEMNVSTLELGDSALYLCASSLALGRAGNIQYFGAGTRLSVL.

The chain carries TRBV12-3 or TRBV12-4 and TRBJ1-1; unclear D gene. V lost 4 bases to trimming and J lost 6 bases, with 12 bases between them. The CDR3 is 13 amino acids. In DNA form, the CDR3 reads TGTGCCAGCAGTTGGAAAGTGAAGGCTGAAGCTTTCTTT. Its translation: CASSWKVKAEAFF.

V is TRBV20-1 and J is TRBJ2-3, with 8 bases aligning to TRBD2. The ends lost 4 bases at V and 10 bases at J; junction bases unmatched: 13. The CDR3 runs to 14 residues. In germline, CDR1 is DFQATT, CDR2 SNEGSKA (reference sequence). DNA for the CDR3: TGCAGTGCTACTCGGGAGGGCCGATCCCCATCGCAGTATTTT. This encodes CSATREGRSPSQYF.

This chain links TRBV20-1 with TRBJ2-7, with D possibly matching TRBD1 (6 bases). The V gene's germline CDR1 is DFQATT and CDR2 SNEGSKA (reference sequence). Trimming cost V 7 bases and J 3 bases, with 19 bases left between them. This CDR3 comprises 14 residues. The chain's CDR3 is CSVEGTRAYYEQYF. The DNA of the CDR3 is TGCAGTGTTGAGGGGACAAGGGCTTACTACGAGCAGTACTTC.

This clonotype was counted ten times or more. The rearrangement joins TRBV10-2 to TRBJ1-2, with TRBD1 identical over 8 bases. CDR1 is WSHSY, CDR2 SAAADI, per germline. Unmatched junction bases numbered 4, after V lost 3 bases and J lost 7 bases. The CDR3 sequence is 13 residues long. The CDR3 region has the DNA TGCGCCAGCAGTGATCAGCAGGGGGCTGGCTACACCTTC. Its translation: CASSDQQGAGYTF.

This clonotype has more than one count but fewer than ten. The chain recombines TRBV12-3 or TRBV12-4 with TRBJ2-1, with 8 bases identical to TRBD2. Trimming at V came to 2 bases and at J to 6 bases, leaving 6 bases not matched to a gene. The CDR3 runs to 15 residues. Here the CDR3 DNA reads TGTGCCAGCAGTTTAAGCGGGAGCCCCATCAATGAGCAGTTCTTC. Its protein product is CASSLSGSPINEQFF.

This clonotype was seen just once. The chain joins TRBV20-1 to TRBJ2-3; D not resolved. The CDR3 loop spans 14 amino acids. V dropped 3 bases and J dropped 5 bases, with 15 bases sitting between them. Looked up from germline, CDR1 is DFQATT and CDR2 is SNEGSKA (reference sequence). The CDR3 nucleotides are TGCAGTGCTAGGGGCCCGGTAGTCCGAGATACGCAGTATTTT. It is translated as CSARGPVVRDTQYF.

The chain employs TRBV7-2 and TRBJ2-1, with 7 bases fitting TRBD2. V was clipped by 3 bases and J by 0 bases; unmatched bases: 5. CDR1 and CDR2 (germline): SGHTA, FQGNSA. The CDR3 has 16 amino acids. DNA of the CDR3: TGTGCCAGCAGCTTCCATAGCGGGCCCTCCTACAATGAGCAGTTCTTC. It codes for CASSFHSGPSYNEQFF.

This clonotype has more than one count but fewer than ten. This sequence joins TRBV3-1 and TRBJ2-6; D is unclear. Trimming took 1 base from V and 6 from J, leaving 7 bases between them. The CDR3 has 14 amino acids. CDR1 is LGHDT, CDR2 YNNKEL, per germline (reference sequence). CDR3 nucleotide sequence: TGTGCCAGCAGCCAAGGAGGTGCGGCCAACGTCCTGACTTTC. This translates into CASSQGGAANVLTF.

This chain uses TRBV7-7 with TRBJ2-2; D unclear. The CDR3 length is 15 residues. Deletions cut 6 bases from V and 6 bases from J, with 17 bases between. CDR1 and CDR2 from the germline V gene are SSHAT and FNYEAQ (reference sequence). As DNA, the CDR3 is TGTGCCAGCAGACTCTCAGGCACGAAGGCCGGGGAGCTGTTTTTT. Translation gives CASRLSGTKAGELFF.

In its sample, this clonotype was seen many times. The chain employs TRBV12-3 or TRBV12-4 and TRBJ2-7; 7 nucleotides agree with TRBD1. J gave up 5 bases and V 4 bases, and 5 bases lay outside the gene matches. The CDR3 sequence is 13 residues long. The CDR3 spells CASSSRTGDEQYV. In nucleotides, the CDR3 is TGTGCCAGCAGTTCAAGGACAGGTGACGAGCAGTACGTC.

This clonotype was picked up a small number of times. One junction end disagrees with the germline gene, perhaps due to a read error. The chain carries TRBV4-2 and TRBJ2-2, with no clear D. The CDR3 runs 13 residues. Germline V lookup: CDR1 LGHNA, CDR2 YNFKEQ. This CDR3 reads CASRQDGTGELFF. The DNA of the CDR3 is TGTGCCAGCAGACAAGACGGGACCGGGGAGCTGTTTTTT.

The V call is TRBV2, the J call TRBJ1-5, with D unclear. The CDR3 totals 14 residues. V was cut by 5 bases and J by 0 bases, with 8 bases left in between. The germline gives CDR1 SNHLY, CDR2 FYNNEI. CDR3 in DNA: TGTGCCAGCAGTTGGACTTATAGCAATCAGCCCCAGCATTTT. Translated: CASSWTYSNQPQHF.

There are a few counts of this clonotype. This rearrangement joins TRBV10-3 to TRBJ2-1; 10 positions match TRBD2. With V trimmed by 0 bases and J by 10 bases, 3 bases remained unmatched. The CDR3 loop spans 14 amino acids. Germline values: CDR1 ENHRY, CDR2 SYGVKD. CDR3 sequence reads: CAISESTSGWEQFF. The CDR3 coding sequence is TGTGCCATCAGTGAGTCGACTAGCGGGTGGGAGCAGTTCTTC.

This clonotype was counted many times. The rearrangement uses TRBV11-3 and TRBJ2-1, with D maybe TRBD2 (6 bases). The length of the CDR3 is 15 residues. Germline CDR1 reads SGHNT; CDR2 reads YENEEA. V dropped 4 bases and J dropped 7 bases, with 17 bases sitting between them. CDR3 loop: CASSSQEGPLNEQFF. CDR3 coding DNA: TGTGCCAGCAGCTCCCAGGAGGGCCCGCTTAATGAGCAGTTCTTC.

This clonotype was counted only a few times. The CDR3: CASSSQTSGILGNEQFF. DNA for the CDR3: TGCGCCAGCAGCTCCCAGACTAGCGGGATTTTAGGCAATGAGCAGTTCTTC. The chain joins TRBV5-1 to TRBJ2-1; 11 bases agree with TRBD2. V shed 3 bases, J shed 6 bases, and the junction held 11 bases outside the gene matches. CDR3 length: 17 residues. Germline assignment: CDR1 SGHRS and CDR2 YFSETQ.

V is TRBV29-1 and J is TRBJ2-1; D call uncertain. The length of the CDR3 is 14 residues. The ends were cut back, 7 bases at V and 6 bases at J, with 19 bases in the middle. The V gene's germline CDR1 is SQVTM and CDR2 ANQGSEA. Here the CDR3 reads CSGWLPLAPNEQFF. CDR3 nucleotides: TGCAGCGGATGGCTACCGTTAGCTCCCAATGAGCAGTTCTTC.

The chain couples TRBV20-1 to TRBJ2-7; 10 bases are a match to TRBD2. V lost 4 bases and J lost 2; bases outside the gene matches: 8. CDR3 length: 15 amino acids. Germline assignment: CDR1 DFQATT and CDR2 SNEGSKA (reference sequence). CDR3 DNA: TGCAGTGCTAAGCCTCCTACTAGCGGGACCTACGAGCAGTACTTC. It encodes CSAKPPTSGTYEQYF.

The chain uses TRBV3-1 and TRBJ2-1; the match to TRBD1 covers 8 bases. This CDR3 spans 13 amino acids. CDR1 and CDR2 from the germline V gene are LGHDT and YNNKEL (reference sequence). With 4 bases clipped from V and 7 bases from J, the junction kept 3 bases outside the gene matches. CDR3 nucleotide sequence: TGTGCCAGCAGCCGGACAGGGTGGAATGAGCAGTTCTTC. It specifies CASSRTGWNEQFF.

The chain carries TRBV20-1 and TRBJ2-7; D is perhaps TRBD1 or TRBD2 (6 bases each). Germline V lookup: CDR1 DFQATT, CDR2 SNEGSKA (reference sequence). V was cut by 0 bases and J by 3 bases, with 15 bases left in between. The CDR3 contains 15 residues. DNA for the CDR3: TGCAGTGCTAGAGAGCTAGGGGGGAAATTCTACGAGCAGTACTTC. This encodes CSARELGGKFYEQYF.

The CDR3 sequence: CASSFLSGVKYGYTF. The DNA of the CDR3 is TGCGCCAGCAGCTTTTTATCCGGAGTAAAGTATGGCTACACCTTC. This chain uses TRBV5-1 with TRBJ1-2, with D unclear. The CDR3 totals 15 residues. The germline V and J ends were trimmed by 2 bases and 5 bases, with 16 bases remaining between them. Germline assignment: CDR1 SGHRS and CDR2 YFSETQ. The whole variable domain, filled in from reference TRBV5-1 and TRBJ1-2, reads KAGVTQTPRYLIKTRGQQVTLSCSPISGHRSVSWYQQTPGQGLQFLFEYFSETQRNKGNFPGRFSGRQFSNSRSEMNVSTLELGDSALYLCASSFLSGVKYGYTFGSGTRLTVV.

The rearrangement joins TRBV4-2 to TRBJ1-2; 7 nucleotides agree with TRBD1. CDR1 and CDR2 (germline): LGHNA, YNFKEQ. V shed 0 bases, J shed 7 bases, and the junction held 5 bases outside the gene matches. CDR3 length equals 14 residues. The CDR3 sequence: CASSQDAGGFGYTF. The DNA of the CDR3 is TGTGCCAGCAGCCAAGATGCAGGGGGATTTGGCTACACCTTC.

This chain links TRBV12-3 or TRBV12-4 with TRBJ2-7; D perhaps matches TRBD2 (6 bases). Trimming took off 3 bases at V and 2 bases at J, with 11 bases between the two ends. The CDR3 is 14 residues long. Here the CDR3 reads CASSFLARPYEQYF. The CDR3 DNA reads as TGTGCCAGCAGTTTCCTAGCGAGGCCCTACGAGCAGTACTTC.

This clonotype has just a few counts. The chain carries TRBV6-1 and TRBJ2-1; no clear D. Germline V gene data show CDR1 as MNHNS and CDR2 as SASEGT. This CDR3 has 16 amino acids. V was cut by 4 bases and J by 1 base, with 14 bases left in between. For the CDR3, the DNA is TGTGCCAGCAGTGCCCTTACTCGGAATTCCTACAATGAGCAGTTCTTC. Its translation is CASSALTRNSYNEQFF.

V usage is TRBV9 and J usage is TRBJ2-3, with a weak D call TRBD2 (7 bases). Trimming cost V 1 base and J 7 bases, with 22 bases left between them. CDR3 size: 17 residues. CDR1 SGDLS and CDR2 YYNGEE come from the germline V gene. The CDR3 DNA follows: TGTGCCAGCAGCGTAAGGGGGGGCGGTCAAGACGCCCATACGCAGTATTTT. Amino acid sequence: CASSVRGGGQDAHTQYF.

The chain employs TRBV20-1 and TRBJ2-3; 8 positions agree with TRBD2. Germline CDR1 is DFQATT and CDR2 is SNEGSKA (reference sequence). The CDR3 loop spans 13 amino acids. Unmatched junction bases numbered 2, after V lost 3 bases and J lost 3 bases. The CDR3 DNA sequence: TGCAGTGCTAGCGGGGGGGGAACAGATACGCAGTATTTT. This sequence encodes CSASGGGTDTQYF.

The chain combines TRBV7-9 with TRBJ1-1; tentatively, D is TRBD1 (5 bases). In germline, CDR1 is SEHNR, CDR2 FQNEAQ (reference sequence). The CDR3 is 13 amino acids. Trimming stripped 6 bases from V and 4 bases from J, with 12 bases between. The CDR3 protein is CASSVGRGTEAFF. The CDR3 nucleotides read TGTGCCAGCAGTGTTGGGAGGGGCACTGAAGCTTTCTTT.

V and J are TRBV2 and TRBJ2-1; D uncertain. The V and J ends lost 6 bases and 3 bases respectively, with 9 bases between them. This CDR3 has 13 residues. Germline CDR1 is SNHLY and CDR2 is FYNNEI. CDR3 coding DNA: TGTGCCAGCAGGGTGACACACTACAATGAGCAGTTCTTC. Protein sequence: CASRVTHYNEQFF.

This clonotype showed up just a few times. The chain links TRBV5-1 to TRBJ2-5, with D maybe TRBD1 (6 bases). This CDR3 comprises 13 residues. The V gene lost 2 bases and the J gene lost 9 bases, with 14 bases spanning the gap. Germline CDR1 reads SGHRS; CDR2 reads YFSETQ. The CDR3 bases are TGCGCCAGCAGCTTAGAAACAGGGATGGCCCAGTACTTC. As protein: CASSLETGMAQYF.